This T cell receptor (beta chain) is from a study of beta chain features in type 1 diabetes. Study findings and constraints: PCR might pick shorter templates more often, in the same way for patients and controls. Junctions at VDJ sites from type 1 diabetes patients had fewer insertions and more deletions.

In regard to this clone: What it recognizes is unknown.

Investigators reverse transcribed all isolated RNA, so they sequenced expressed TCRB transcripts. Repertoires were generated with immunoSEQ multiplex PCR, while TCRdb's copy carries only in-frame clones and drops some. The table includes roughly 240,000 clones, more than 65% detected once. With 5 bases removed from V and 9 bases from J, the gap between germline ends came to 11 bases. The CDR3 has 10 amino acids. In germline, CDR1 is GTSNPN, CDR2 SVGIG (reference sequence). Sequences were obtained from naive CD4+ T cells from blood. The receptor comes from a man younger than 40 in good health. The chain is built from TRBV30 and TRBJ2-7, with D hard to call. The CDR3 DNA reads TGTGCCTGGGGTGGGAAGGTGCAGTACTTC. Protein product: CAWGGKVQYF.